One sample yielded the 9 T cell receptor beta chains listed below, sequenced in a study of chemoradiotherapy in HPV16-positive cancers (dated by TCRdb to between 2020 and 2023). Receptor libraries were prepared by the immunoSEQ multiplex PCR assay. The immuneACCESS repertoire file appears here via TCRdb, limited to in-frame rearrangements. These files lack a portion of the clones; in checked studies, under half of the deficit traces to unresolved V genes, and the cause of the others is not known. This sample comprises under 7,500 clones, approximately 90% of them detected only once. Of the sample, approximately 21% falls within the top ten clones. Sequencing used blood, obtained from a patient who underwent chemoradiotherapy. These receptors all come from a human donor with HPV-associated anogenital cancer.

J is TRBJ2-1 and V is TRBV19; TRBD2 matches at 10 bases. J gave up 4 bases and V 6 bases, and 12 bases lay outside the gene matches. Germline V gene data show CDR1 as LNHDA and CDR2 as SQIVND (reference sequence). The CDR3 runs to 17 residues. DNA for the CDR3: TGTGCCAGTAGGACATCTCAACTAGCGGGACAATACAATGAGCAGTTCTTC. Residues: CASRTSQLAGQYNEQFF.

The V gene is TRBV4-3, the J gene TRBJ2-1, with TRBD2 matching over 7 bases. From germline, CDR1 is LGHNA and CDR2 YSLEER. With V trimmed by 0 bases and J by 6 bases, 8 bases remained unmatched. This CDR3 has 16 residues. This CDR3 is CASSQDRGLVGNEQFF. CDR3 coding DNA: TGCGCCAGCAGCCAAGATCGTGGACTAGTAGGCAATGAGCAGTTCTTC.

The CDR3: CASSPGQVVYEQYF. The CDR3 DNA follows: TGTGCCAGCAGCCCGGGACAGGTTGTTTACGAGCAGTACTTC. The chain has TRBV7-6 and TRBJ2-7; TRBD1 agrees at 8 bases. This CDR3 has 14 residues. In germline, CDR1 is SGHVS, CDR2 FNYEAQ. The J segment lost 4 bases and the V segment lost 5 bases, leaving 7 bases of the junction unmatched.

V is TRBV29-1 and J is TRBJ2-7; 7 bases agree with TRBD2. The germline CDR1 and CDR2 sequences are SQVTM and ANQGSEA. V lost 6 bases, J lost 4 bases, and 9 bases stayed unmatched. The CDR3 length is 13 residues. CDR3 sequence reads: CSVGGGRGYEQYF. In DNA, the CDR3 is TGCAGCGTCGGGGGAGGGAGAGGGTACGAGCAGTACTTC.

The V and J genes are TRBV4-2 and TRBJ1-2; a possible D gene is TRBD1 (5 bases). Deletions cut 1 base from V and 1 base from J, with 10 bases between. This CDR3 is built from 15 residues. The V gene's germline CDR1 is LGHNA and CDR2 YNFKEQ. CDR3 in DNA: TGTGCCAGCAGCCAAGCGACAGTCAATAACTATGGCTACACCTTC. Its translation is CASSQATVNNYGYTF.

The rearrangement uses TRBV11-3 and TRBJ2-4, with TRBD1 matching 8 bases. V dropped 6 bases and J dropped 8; count of bases not matched to a gene: 9. The CDR3 has 14 amino acids. The germline gives CDR1 SGHNT, CDR2 YENEEA. The CDR3 DNA reads TGTGCCAGCAGTGACAGGGGAAGGTCAGACATTCAGTACTTC. Translated, it gives CASSDRGRSDIQYF.

This clone was seen a single time. The rearrangement links TRBV2 to TRBJ1-4; D gene uncertain. This CDR3 comprises 16 residues. CDR1 SNHLY and CDR2 FYNNEI come from the germline V gene. V was shortened by 6 bases and J by 2 bases, with 16 bases between the two germline ends. DNA for the CDR3: TGTGCCAGCAGGAATCAGAATTTGGCCACTAATGAAAAACTGTTTTTT. Translating gives CASRNQNLATNEKLFF.

The chain is built from TRBV5-1 and TRBJ2-5; 7 bases match TRBD1. The CDR3 has 15 residues. V dropped 1 base and J dropped 5; count of bases not matched to a gene: 8. The germline V gene encodes CDR1 SGHRS and CDR2 YFSETQ. CDR3 sequence: CASSLKGALLETQYF. In DNA form, the CDR3 reads TGCGCCAGCAGCTTGAAGGGGGCCCTCCTCGAGACCCAGTACTTC.

The chain joins TRBV6-5 to TRBJ2-5; 9 bases match TRBD2. Germline V gene sequence: CDR1 MNHEY, CDR2 SVGAGI. V lost 4 bases to trimming and J lost 4 bases; unmatched junction nucleotides: 10. The length of the CDR3 is 16 residues. CDR3 residues: CASSSAGGGFSETQYF. DNA for the CDR3: TGTGCCAGCAGTTCAGCGGGAGGTGGTTTTTCAGAGACCCAGTACTTC.